A selection of T cell receptor beta chains follows, all from one sample in a study of control samples from healthy donors and cancer patients. The data were produced by immunoSEQ multiplex PCR, yet TCRdb's version contains in-frame clones alone and is incomplete. Of about 94,000 clones detected, 75% to 95% appear once; the ten largest clones hold over 3%. Source material: blood. These receptors came from a woman younger than 35 in good health. CDR3s include the opening cysteine and the closing phenylalanine or tryptophan. The D gene is left open where the match is weak. The listing skips clone size in some rows; elsewhere it reads once, few, many or a size class.

TGTGCCAGCAGCGCCGGGACTCTGGGGAACATTCAGTACTTC	CASSAGTLGNIQYF	NA	TRBJ2-4	NA	TRBV11-2
TGCGCCAGCAGTCATACCGGACAGGGGACCAAAAACATTCAGTACTTC	CASSHTGQGTKNIQYF	TRBD1	TRBJ2-4	NA	TRBV23-1
TGTGCCAGCAGCCCGACCGGGAGGGACGGTCGTGGCTACACCTTC	CASSPTGRDGRGYTF	NA	TRBJ1-2	NA	TRBV6-5
TGTGCCAGCAGTTCCACCGAGGGGGCCGAGCAGTTCTTC	CASSSTEGAEQFF	TRBD1	TRBJ2-1	NA	TRBV6-5
TGTGCCAGTAGTATAGGGCCGGGAGCAGGCCCAGCTAATGAAAAACTGTTTTTT	CASSIGPGAGPANEKLFF	NA	TRBJ1-4	NA	TRBV19
TGTGCCAGCAAGTTGTACGTGGGGAACACTGAAGCTTTCTTT	CASKLYVGNTEAFF	NA	TRBJ1-1	NA	TRBV2
TGTGCCACCAGCAGATTATGGGATAGCGGGGACAGCTCCTACGAGCAGTACTTC	CATSRLWDSGDSSYEQYF	NA	TRBJ2-7	NA	TRBV15
TGTGCCAGCAGCGGGGGACAGGGACTTCTGGGCACAGATACGCAGTATTTT	CASSGGQGLLGTDTQYF	TRBD1	TRBJ2-3	NA	TRBV25-1
TGTGCCAGCAGTTACAGAGCGGACAGGGTCTACGGGCAGTACTTC	CASSYRADRVYGQYF	TRBD1	TRBJ2-7	NA	TRBV6-2/TRBV6-3
TGCGCCAGCAGCTTCACCCCTTCGGGTAATGAGCAGTTCTTC	CASSFTPSGNEQFF	NA	TRBJ2-1	NA	TRBV5-1
TGCGCCAGCAGCTTGGGGACAGGGGTTAACTACGAGCAGTACTTC	CASSLGTGVNYEQYF	TRBD1	TRBJ2-7	NA	TRBV5-1
TGTGCCAGTAGTATAGGGGCCGGGGAGCAGTACTTC	CASSIGAGEQYF	NA	TRBJ2-7	NA	TRBV19
TGTGCCAGCAGTTTCGGGGAAGAGACCCAGTACTTC	CASSFGEETQYF	NA	TRBJ2-5	NA	TRBV12-3/TRBV12-4
TGTGCCAGTGGGAGAGGGGGAACTAATGAAAAACTGTTTTTT	CASGRGGTNEKLFF	NA	TRBJ1-4	once	TRBV6-5
TGTGCCAGCAGCTGGACCCCGGGGGCGGGGGGGCACCAAGAGACCCAGTACTTC	CASSWTPGAGGHQETQYF	TRBD2	TRBJ2-5	NA	TRBV5-6
TGTGCCAGTAGTATGTCAGGGGTGGATGGCTACACCTTC	CASSMSGVDGYTF	NA	TRBJ1-2	NA	TRBV19
TGTGCCAGCAGCTTATTGGGACCACAGGGGGGCTACACCTTC	CASSLLGPQGGYTF	TRBD1	TRBJ1-2	NA	TRBV5-6
TGTGCCAGCAGTTACGAAGGGGCTGGGCGGGGCTACACCTTC	CASSYEGAGRGYTF	NA	TRBJ1-2	once	TRBV6-6
TGCGCCAGCAGCCAAGATCTCCCCTATGGCTACACCTTC	CASSQDLPYGYTF	NA	TRBJ1-2	NA	TRBV4-1
TGTGCCAGCAGCCGCGGGACTGCGGAAAAACTGTTTTTT	CASSRGTAEKLFF	NA	TRBJ1-4	NA	TRBV3-1/TRBV3-2
TGCAGTGCTAGTGTTGGCGGGGGGGCCCGGGAGACCCAGTACTTC	CSASVGGGARETQYF	TRBD2	TRBJ2-5	NA	TRBV20-1
TGTGCCAGCAGCTTTGCTAGCAATCAGCCCCAGCATTTT	CASSFASNQPQHF	NA	TRBJ1-5	once	TRBV7-8
TGCGCCAGCAGCCCCCAAGCGGATTACTCCTACGAGCAGTACTTC	CASSPQADYSYEQYF	NA	TRBJ2-7	NA	TRBV4-1
TGCGCCAGCAGCCCGGGGATGGGGGGCACTGAAGCTTTCTTT	CASSPGMGGTEAFF	NA	TRBJ1-1	once	TRBV5-1
TGTGCCAGCAGCTTCGCCAGGGGCTACGAGCAGTACTTC	CASSFARGYEQYF	NA	TRBJ2-7	NA	TRBV5-4
TGTGCCACCAGGGCCCACGACAGGGAGCGAGAAAAACTGTTTTTT	CATRAHDREREKLFF	TRBD1	TRBJ1-4	NA	TRBV2
TGTGCCAGCAACAGGGACCAAGAGACCCAGTACTTC	CASNRDQETQYF	NA	TRBJ2-5	NA	TRBV2
TGTGCCAGCAGCCGAGGCAACCAAGAGACCCAGTACTTC	CASSRGNQETQYF	NA	TRBJ2-5	NA	TRBV7-8
TGTGCCAGCATTGGGGACAGGGGGACTGGAAACACCATATATTTT	CASIGDRGTGNTIYF	TRBD1	TRBJ1-3	NA	TRBV6-5
TGTGCCAGCAGTTACGACAGAACGAACACTGAAGCTTTCTTT	CASSYDRTNTEAFF	NA	TRBJ1-1	NA	TRBV6-5
TGCAGCGTCCCCAAGAGGGAGTCGGAGACCCAGTACTTC	CSVPKRESETQYF	NA	TRBJ2-5	NA	TRBV29-1
TGTGCCAGCAGCCAAAGACAGGGAACTGAAGCTTTCTTT	CASSQRQGTEAFF	TRBD1	TRBJ1-1	NA	TRBV3-1/TRBV3-2
TGCGCCAGCAGCAAGGGACAGGGGGCGAGTAATGAGCAGTTCTTC	CASSKGQGASNEQFF	TRBD1	TRBJ2-1	few	TRBV5-1
TGTGCCAGCAGTGAAAGTCCAGGAGGCTCTGGGGCCAACGTCCTGACTTTC	CASSESPGGSGANVLTF	NA	TRBJ2-6	NA	TRBV6-1
TGTGCCAGCAGTGAAGGGGGACATACCTACGAGCAGTACTTC	CASSEGGHTYEQYF	NA	TRBJ2-7	few	TRBV6-1
TGTGCCAGCAGCCCAGCCCGGACTAGCGGAGATACGCAGTATTTT	CASSPARTSGDTQYF	TRBD2	TRBJ2-3	NA	TRBV6-5
TGTGCCAGCAGCAGTTCCAGTAAACCAGGGAAGCCCAAGAGATGTGGGGCCAACGTCCTGACTTTC	CASSSSSKPGKPKRCGANVLTF	NA	TRBJ2-6	NA	TRBV21-1
TGCGCCAGCAGCGCCGGGGGGGGCTTACCCGGGGAGCTGTTTTTT	CASSAGGGLPGELFF	TRBD2	TRBJ2-2	NA	TRBV4-1
TGTGCCAGCAGTCGATATGGGATGAACACTGAAGCTTTCTTT	CASSRYGMNTEAFF	NA	TRBJ1-1	NA	TRBV3-1/TRBV3-2
TGCGCCAGCAGCTTTCTGGGAGGGAACACTGAAGCTTTCTTT	CASSFLGGNTEAFF	NA	TRBJ1-1	NA	TRBV5-1
TGTGCCAGCAGCGTAGCTCTACATACTGAAGCTTTCTTT	CASSVALHTEAFF	NA	TRBJ1-1	NA	TRBV9
TGCAGCGTTGTGGGACAGGGGGCGCGGGAGCAGTACTTC	CSVVGQGAREQYF	TRBD1	TRBJ2-7	NA	TRBV29-1
TGTGCCAGCAGCCCAAATTCCTTGGGGTCGGACACTGAAGCTTTCTTT	CASSPNSLGSDTEAFF	NA	TRBJ1-1	NA	TRBV9
TGTGCCAGCAGCTTAATGGCGGATCAGCCCCAGCATTTT	CASSLMADQPQHF	NA	TRBJ1-5	NA	TRBV7-8
TGTGCCAGCAGCTTTGTCGGATTTGGGGCTGAAGCTTTCTTT	CASSFVGFGAEAFF	NA	TRBJ1-1	NA	TRBV7-3
TGTGCCAGCAGTTACCGGGACACAAGGGCTGAAGCTTTCTTT	CASSYRDTRAEAFF	NA	TRBJ1-1	NA	TRBV6-6
TGTGCCAGCAGCCAAGTAGGGACAGGGAAGGTCGGAATAGCCAAAAACATTCAGTACTTC	CASSQVGTGKVGIAKNIQYF	TRBD1	TRBJ2-4	once	TRBV3-1/TRBV3-2
TGTGCCAGCAGCCTACTAGCGGGGGGGCCAGATACGCAGTATTTT	CASSLLAGGPDTQYF	TRBD2	TRBJ2-3	NA	TRBV11-1